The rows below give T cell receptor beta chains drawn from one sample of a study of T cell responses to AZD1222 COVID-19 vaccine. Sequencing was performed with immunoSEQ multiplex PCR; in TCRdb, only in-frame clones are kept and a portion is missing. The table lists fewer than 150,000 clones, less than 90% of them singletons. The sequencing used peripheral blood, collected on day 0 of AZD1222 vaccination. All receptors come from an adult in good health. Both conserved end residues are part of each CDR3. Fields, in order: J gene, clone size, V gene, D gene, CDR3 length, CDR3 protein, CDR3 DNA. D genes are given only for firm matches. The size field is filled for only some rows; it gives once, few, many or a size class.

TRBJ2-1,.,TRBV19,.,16,CASSPWPGRPYNEQFF,TGTGCCAGTAGTCCTTGGCCGGGACGGCCATACAATGAGCAGTTCTTC
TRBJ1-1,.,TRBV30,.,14,CAWSVGVKNTEAFF,TGTGCCTGGAGTGTAGGGGTTAAGAACACTGAAGCTTTCTTT
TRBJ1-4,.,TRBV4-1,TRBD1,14,CASSQTGYFEKLFF,TGCGCCAGCAGCCAGACAGGGTATTTTGAAAAACTGTTTTTT
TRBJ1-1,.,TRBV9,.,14,CASSVTGLNTEAFF,TGTGCCAGCAGCGTGACAGGATTGAACACTGAAGCTTTCTTT
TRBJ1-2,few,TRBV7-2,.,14,CASSQGTSNYGYTF,TGTGCCAGCAGCCAGGGGACCTCTAACTATGGCTACACCTTC
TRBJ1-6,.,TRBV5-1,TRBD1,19,CASSLVVGDRRGDNSPLHF,TGCGCCAGCAGCTTGGTGGTGGGGGACAGGCGGGGAGATAATTCACCCCTCCACTTT
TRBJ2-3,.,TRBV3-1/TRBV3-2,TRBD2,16,CASSQPRGGLRDTQYF,TGTGCCAGCAGCCAACCCCGGGGGGGCTTGAGAGATACGCAGTATTTT
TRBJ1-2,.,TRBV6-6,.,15,CASSYPVSIVYGYTF,TGTGCCAGCAGTTACCCAGTTTCAATCGTATATGGCTACACCTTC
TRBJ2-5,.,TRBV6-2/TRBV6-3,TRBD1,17,CASSYSKGQEFQETQYF,TGTGCCAGCAGTTACTCGAAAGGACAGGAGTTCCAAGAGACCCAGTACTTC
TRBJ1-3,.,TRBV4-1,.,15,CASSQVGGAGNTIYF,TGCGCCAGCAGCCAAGTAGGCGGCGCGGGAAACACCATATATTTT
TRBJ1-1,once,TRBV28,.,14,CASTRGFTNTEAFF,TGTGCCAGCACCCGGGGTTTTACGAACACTGAAGCTTTCTTT
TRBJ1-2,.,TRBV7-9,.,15,CASSLGLGGGYGYTF,TGTGCCAGCAGCTTAGGGCTCGGGGGCGGCTATGGCTACACCTTC
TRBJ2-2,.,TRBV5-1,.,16,CASSFGGASNTGELFF,TGCGCCAGCAGCTTTGGGGGAGCCTCGAACACCGGGGAGCTGTTTTTT
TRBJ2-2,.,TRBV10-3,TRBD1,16,CAISARDRGSTGELFF,TGTGCCATCAGTGCCCGGGACAGGGGGAGCACCGGGGAGCTGTTTTTT
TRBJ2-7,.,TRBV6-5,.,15,CASSKTLVRPYEQYF,TGTGCCAGCAGTAAGACCTTGGTCCGGCCCTACGAGCAGTACTTC
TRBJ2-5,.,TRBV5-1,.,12,CASSLNQETQYF,TGCGCCAGCAGCTTGAACCAAGAGACCCAGTACTTC
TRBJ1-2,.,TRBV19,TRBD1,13,CASRGQGAYGYTF,TGTGCCAGTAGGGGACAGGGGGCCTATGGCTACACCTTC
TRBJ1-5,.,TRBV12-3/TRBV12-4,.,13,CASSLVGNQPQHF,TGTGCCAGCAGTTTGGTCGGTAATCAGCCCCAGCATTTT
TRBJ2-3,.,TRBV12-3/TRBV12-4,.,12,CASSFEGDTQYF,TGTGCCAGCAGTTTTGAGGGCGATACGCAGTATTTT
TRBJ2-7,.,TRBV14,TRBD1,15,CASSPGTATYYEQYF,TGTGCCAGCAGCCCAGGGACAGCGACGTACTACGAGCAGTACTTC
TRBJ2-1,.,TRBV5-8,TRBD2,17,CASSLAAAGGAYNEQFF,TGTGCCAGCAGCTTGGCCGCCGCGGGAGGGGCCTACAATGAGCAGTTCTTC
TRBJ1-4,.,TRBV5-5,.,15,CASSFQGLRDEKLFF,TGTGCCAGCAGCTTCCAGGGCTTGCGTGATGAAAAACTGTTTTTT
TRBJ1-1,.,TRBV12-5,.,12,CASGLATGKAFF,TGTGCTAGTGGTTTAGCTACAGGGAAGGCTTTCTTT
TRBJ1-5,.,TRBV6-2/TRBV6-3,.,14,CASSYTGLNQPQHF,TGTGCCAGCAGTTACACAGGGCTCAATCAGCCCCAGCATTTT
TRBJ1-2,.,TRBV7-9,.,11,CASSTDYGYTF,TGTGCCAGCAGCACAGACTATGGCTACACCTTC
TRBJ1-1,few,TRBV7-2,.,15,CASSLSNTAGTEAFF,TGTGCCAGCAGCTTATCGAATACCGCGGGCACTGAAGCTTTCTTT
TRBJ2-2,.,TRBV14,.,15,CASSRNRVGTGELFF,TGTGCCAGCAGCAGAAACAGGGTCGGCACCGGGGAGCTGTTTTTT
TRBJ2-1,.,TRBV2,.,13,CASNPLPYNEQFF,TGTGCCAGCAATCCCCTCCCGTACAATGAGCAGTTCTTC
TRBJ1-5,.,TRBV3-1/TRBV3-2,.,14,CASSQQGSNQPQHF,TGTGCCAGCAGCCAGCAGGGGAGCAATCAGCCCCAGCATTTT
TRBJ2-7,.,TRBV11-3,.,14,CASSPGTNTYEQYF,TGTGCCAGCAGCCCCGGGACCAACACCTACGAGCAGTACTTC
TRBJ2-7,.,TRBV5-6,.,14,CASSLGTQTYEQYF,TGTGCCAGCAGCTTGGGGACACAAACCTACGAGCAGTACTTC
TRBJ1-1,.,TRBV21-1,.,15,CASSGINRGNTEAFF,TGTGCCAGCAGCGGCATCAACAGGGGGAACACTGAAGCTTTCTTT
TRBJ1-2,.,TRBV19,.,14,CASVEEGLSYGYTF,TGTGCCAGTGTCGAGGAGGGGCTGAGCTATGGCTACACCTTC
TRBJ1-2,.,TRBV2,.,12,CATQQVSHGYTF,TGTGCCACCCAGCAGGTCTCTCATGGCTACACCTTC
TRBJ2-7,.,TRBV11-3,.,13,CASSPRSSYEQYF,TGTGCCAGCAGCCCCCGTTCGTCCTACGAGCAGTACTTC
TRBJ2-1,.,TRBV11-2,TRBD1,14,CASSFRDRDNEQFF,TGTGCCAGCAGCTTCCGGGACAGGGACAATGAGCAGTTCTTC
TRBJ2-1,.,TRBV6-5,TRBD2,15,CASRDYPSGLRPQFF,TGTGCCAGCAGAGACTACCCTAGCGGGCTACGGCCCCAGTTCTTC
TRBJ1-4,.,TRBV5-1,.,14,CASSPGQPNEKLFF,TGCGCCAGCAGCCCAGGACAGCCAAATGAAAAACTGTTTTTT
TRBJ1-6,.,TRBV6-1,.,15,CASSEVGGYNSPLHF,TGTGCCAGCAGTGAAGTCGGGGGGTATAATTCACCCCTCCACTTT
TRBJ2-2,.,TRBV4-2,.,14,CASSQDRGVGELFF,TGTGCCAGCAGCCAAGACAGGGGGGTCGGGGAGCTGTTTTTT
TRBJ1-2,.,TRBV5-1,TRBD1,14,CASSLTGQGDGYTF,TGCGCCAGCAGCTTGACGGGACAGGGCGATGGCTACACCTTC
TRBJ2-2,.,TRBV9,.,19,CASSLRGVPSILDTGELFF,TGTGCCAGCAGCCTCAGGGGGGTCCCCTCTATTTTGGACACCGGGGAGCTGTTTTTT
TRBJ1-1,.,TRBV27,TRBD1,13,CASSFGQASEAFF,TGTGCCAGCAGTTTTGGACAGGCCTCTGAAGCTTTCTTT
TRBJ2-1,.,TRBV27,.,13,CASSLSNYNEQFF,TGTGCCAGCAGTTTATCTAATTACAATGAGCAGTTCTTC
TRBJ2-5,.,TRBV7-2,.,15,CASSFRLNTQETQYF,TGTGCCAGCAGCTTCAGACTAAATACCCAAGAGACCCAGTACTTC
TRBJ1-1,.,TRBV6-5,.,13,CASKEGLVSEAFF,TGTGCCAGCAAGGAGGGGCTAGTGAGTGAAGCTTTCTTT
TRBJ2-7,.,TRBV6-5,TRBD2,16,CASSYFPSGRAHEQYF,TGTGCCAGCAGTTACTTCCCTAGCGGGAGGGCCCACGAGCAGTACTTC
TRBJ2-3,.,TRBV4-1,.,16,CASSQVGGPVGDTQYF,TGCGCCAGCAGCCAAGTGGGGGGCCCGGTCGGAGATACGCAGTATTTT
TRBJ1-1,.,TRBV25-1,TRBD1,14,CASGRQGATTEAFF,TGTGCCAGCGGACGACAGGGGGCGACCACTGAAGCTTTCTTT
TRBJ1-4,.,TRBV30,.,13,CAWSRSRGEKLFF,TGTGCCTGGAGTCGGTCACGGGGGGAAAAACTGTTTTTT
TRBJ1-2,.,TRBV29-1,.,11,CSVPGGYGYTF,TGCAGCGTACCGGGGGGCTATGGCTACACCTTC
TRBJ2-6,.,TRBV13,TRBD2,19,CASSPMRGAPGSGANVLTF,TGTGCCAGCAGCCCCATGCGGGGGGCCCCCGGCTCTGGGGCCAACGTCCTGACTTTC
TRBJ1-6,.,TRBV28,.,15,CASSLLKGGNSPLHF,TGTGCCAGCAGTTTATTAAAAGGGGGTAATTCACCCCTCCACTTT
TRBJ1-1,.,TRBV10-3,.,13,CAISPGSGTEAFF,TGTGCCATCAGTCCCGGGAGCGGCACTGAAGCTTTCTTT
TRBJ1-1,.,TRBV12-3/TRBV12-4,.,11,CASSLSAEAFF,TGTGCCAGCAGTTTATCTGCTGAAGCTTTCTTT
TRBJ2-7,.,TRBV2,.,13,CASTGGTTYEQYF,TGTGCCAGCACTGGGGGCACTACCTACGAGCAGTACTTC
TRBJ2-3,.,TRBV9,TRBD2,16,CASSVETSGVTDTQYF,TGTGCCAGCAGCGTAGAAACTAGCGGGGTCACAGATACGCAGTATTTT
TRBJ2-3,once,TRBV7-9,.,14,CASSFWTTADTQYF,TGTGCCAGCAGCTTTTGGACAACAGCAGATACGCAGTATTTT
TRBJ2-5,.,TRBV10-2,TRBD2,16,CASRYAGGTSQETQYF,TGCGCCAGCAGATACGCGGGGGGGACTTCGCAAGAGACCCAGTACTTC